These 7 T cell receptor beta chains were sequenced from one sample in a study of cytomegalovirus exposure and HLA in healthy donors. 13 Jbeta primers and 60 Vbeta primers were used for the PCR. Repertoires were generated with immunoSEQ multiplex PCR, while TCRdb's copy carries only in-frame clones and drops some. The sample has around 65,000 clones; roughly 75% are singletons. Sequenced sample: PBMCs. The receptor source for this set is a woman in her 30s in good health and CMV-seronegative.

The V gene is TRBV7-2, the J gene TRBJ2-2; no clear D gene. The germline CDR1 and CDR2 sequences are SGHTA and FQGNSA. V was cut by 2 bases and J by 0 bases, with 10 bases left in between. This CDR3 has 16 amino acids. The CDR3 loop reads CASSLKYRANTGELFF. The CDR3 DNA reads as TGTGCCAGCAGCTTAAAGTACCGCGCGAACACCGGGGAGCTGTTTTTT.

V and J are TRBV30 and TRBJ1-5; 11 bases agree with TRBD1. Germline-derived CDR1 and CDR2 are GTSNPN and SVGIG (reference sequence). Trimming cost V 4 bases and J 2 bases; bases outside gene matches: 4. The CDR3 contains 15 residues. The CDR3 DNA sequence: TGTGCCTGGATGTCGGGACAGGGGGGCAATCAGCCCCAGCATTTT. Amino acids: CAWMSGQGGNQPQHF.

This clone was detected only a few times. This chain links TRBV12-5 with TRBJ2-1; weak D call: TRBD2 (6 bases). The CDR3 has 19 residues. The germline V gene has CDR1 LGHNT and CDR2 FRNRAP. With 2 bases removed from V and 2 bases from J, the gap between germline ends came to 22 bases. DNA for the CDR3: TGTGCTAGTGGTTTGAGCGGGTTTGGGGGGAGAGGTACCTACAATGAGCAGTTCTTC. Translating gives CASGLSGFGGRGTYNEQFF. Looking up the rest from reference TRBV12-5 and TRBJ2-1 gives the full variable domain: DARVTQTPRHKVTEMGQEVTMRCQPILGHNTVFWYRQTMMQGLELLAYFRNRAPLDDSGMPKDRFSAEMPDATLATLKIQPSEPRDSAVYFCASGLSGFGGRGTYNEQFFGPGTRLTVL.

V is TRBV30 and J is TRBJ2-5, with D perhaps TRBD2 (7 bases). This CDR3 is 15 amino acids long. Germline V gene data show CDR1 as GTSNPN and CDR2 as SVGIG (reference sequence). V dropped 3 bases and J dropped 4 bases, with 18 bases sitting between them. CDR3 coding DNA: TGTGCCTGGAGCCAGTGGGGGGGCGATGGAGAGACCCAGTACTTC. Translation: CAWSQWGGDGETQYF.

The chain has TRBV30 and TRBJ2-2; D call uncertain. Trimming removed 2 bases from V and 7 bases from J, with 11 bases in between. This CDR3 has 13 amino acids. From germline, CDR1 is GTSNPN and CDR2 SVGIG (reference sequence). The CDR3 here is CAWSPRSGGELFF. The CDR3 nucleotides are TGTGCCTGGAGTCCGAGGTCGGGCGGGGAGCTGTTTTTT. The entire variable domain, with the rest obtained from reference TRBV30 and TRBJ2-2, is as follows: SQTIHQWPATLVQPVGSPLSLECTVEGTSNPNLYWYRQAAGRGLQLLFYSVGIGQISSEVPQNLSASRPQDRQFILSSKKLLLSDSGFYLCAWSPRSGGELFFGEGSRLTVL.

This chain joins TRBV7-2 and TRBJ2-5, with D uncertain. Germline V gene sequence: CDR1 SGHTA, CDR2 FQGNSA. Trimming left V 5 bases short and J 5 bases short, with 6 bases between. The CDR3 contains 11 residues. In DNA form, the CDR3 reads TGTGCCAGCAGCCCTGGCGAGACCCAGTACTTC. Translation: CASSPGETQYF.

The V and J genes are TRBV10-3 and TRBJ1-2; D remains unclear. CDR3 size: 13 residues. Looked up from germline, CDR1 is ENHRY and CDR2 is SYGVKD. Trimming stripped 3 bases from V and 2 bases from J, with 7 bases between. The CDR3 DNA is TGTGCCATCAGTGACAGGCCCAACTATGGCTACACCTTC. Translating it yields CAISDRPNYGYTF.